Here is one T cell receptor (beta chain) with its context. The data belong to a study of T cell clones after liver transplantation. Assay used: immunoSEQ multiplex PCR; TCRdb lists only in-frame clones, some missing. The sample lists about 45,000 clones; about 86% were seen once. Unstimulated PBMCs were sorted into CD3+CD4+ and CD3+CD8+ populations. Germline CDR1 reads MNHEY; CDR2 reads SVGAGI. The trim removed 4 bases at V and 8 bases at J, leaving 10 bases unmatched. The CDR3 spans 14 residues. This sequence was found in a human patient who received a liver transplant. Some T cells may be provided by the graft donor. The chain has TRBV6-5 and TRBJ1-2, with 7 positions matching TRBD1. Sequenced material: CD4+ T cells from blood, taken 24 months after liver transplant. The CDR3, as DNA: TGTGCCAGCAGTTCCGCGGACAGGTGGAGGGGCTACACCTTC. It specifies CASSSADRWRGYTF.